This record looks at one T cell receptor (beta chain) sequence and its context. The protocol was immunoSEQ multiplex PCR, while the TCRdb copy is restricted to in-frame clones and leaves out a portion. This sample yields 280,000 or so clones, of which 85% to 90% are seen a single time; 13% belongs to the top ten. This sample was taken from a study of blood T cell repertoires in COVID-19. V lost 3 bases and J lost 2, with 7 bases in between. CDR3 length equals 13 residues. Germline V gene sequence: CDR1 MNHEY, CDR2 SMNVEV (reference sequence). Sequenced material: peripheral blood. The clonotype comes from a human donor in a cohort sampled during active COVID-19. This chain links TRBV27 with TRBJ1-2; D is ambiguous. The CDR3 region has the DNA TGTGCCAGCAGTTTCCGGGAAAACTATGGCTACACCTTC. Its protein is CASSFRENYGYTF.